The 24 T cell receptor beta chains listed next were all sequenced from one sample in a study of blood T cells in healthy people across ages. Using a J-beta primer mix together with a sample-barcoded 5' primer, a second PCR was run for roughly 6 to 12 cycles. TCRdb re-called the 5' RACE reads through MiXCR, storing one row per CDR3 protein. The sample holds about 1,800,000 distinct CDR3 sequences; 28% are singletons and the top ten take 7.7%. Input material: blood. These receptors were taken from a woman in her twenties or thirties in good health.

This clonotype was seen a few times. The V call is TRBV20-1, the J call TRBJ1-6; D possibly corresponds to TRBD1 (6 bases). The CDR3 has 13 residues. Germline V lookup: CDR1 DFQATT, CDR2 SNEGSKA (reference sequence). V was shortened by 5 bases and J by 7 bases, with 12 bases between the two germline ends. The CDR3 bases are TGCAGTGCTTACAGGGTGGGAAATTCACCCCTCCACTTT. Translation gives CSAYRVGNSPLHF.

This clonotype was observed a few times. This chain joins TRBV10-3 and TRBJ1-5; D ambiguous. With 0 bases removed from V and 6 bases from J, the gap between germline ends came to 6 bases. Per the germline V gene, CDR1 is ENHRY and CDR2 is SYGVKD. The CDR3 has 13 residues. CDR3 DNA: TGTGCCATCAGTGAGTCGAGGAGTCAGCCCCAGCATTTT. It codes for CAISESRSQPQHF.

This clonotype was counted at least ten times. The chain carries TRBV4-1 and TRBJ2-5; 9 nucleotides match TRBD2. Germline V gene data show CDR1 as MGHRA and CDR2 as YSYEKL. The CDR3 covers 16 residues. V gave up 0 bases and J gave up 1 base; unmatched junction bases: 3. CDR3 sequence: CASSQEGRGGQETQYF. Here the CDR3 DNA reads TGCGCCAGCAGCCAAGAAGGGCGGGGGGGCCAAGAGACCCAGTACTTC.

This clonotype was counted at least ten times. CDR3 in amino acids: CASREAGSSSYEQYF. The DNA for the CDR3 is TGTGCCAGCAGAGAAGCAGGGTCCAGCTCCTACGAGCAGTACTTC. The chain has TRBV6-5 and TRBJ2-7; D might be TRBD1 (5 bases). CDR3 size: 15 residues. Germline V gives CDR1 MNHEY, CDR2 SVGAGI. With 6 bases removed from V and 0 bases from J, the gap between germline ends came to 15 bases.

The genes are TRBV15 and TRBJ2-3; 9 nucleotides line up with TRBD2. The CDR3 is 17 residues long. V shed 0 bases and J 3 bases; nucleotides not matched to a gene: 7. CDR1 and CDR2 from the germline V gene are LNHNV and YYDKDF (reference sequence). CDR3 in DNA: TGTGCCACCAGCAGAGAAATTAGCGGGAGCAAAACAGATACGCAGTATTTT. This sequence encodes CATSREISGSKTDTQYF. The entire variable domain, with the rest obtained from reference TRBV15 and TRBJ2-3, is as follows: DAMVIQNPRYQVTQFGKPVTLSCSQTLNHNVMYWYQQKSSQAPKLLFHYYDKDFNNEADTPDNFQSRRPNTSFCFLDIRSPGLGDTAMYLCATSREISGSKTDTQYFGPGTRLTVL.

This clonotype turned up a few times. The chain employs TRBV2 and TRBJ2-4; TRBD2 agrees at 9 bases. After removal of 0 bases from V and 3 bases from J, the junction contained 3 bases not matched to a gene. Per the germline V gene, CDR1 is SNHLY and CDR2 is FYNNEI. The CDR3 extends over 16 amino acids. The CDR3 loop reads CASSEARGGNKNIQYF. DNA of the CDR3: TGTGCCAGCAGTGAAGCGCGGGGGGGCAACAAAAACATTCAGTACTTC.

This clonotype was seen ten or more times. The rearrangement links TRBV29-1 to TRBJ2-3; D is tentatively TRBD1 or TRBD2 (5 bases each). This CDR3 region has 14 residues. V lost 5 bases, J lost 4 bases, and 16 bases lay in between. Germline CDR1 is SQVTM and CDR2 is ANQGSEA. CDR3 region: CSVLEVRGPDTQYF. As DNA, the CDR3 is TGCAGCGTTCTCGAGGTGAGGGGTCCAGATACGCAGTATTTT.

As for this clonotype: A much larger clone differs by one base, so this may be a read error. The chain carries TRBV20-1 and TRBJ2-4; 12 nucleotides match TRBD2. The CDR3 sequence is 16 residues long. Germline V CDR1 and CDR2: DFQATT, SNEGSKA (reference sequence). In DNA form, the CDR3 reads TGCAGTGCCACACCGGGACTAGCGGGCCACGACAATGAGCAGTGCTTC. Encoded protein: CSATPGLAGHDNEQCF.

This chain's CDR3 is CASGKGDPYGYTF. The CDR3, as DNA: TGTGCCAGCGGAAAGGGAGATCCCTATGGCTACACCTTC. The genes are TRBV9 and TRBJ1-2; D call uncertain. Germline loops: CDR1 SGDLS, CDR2 YYNGEE. V was clipped by 7 bases and J by 4 bases, with 14 bases between them. The CDR3 has 13 residues.

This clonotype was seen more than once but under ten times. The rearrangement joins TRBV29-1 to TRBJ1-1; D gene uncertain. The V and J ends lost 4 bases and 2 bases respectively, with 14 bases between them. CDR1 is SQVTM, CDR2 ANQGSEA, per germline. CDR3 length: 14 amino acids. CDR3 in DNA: TGCAGCGTTGGCATGGGCCAGCTAAACACTGAAGCTTTCTTT. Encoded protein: CSVGMGQLNTEAFF.

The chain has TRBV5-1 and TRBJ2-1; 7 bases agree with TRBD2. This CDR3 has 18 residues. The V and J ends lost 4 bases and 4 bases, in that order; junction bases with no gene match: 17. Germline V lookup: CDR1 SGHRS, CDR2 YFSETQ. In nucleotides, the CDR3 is TGCGCCAGCAGCCCAGCCAGCGGGACCTCCCCCCTATACAATGAGCAGTTCTTC. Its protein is CASSPASGTSPLYNEQFF.

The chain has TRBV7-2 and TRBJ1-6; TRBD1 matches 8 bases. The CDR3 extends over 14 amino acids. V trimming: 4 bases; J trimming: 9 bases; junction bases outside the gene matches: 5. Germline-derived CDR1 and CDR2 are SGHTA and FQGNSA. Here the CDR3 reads CASSSDRDSSPLHF. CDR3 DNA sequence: TGTGCCAGCAGCTCGGACAGGGATAGTTCACCCCTCCACTTT.

CDR3 protein: CASSEGGRVHQPQHF. CDR3 in DNA: TGTGCCAGCAGTGAAGGTGGCAGGGTGCATCAGCCCCAGCATTTT. V and J are TRBV6-1 and TRBJ1-5; maybe TRBD1 (5 bases). The CDR3 extends over 15 amino acids. Germline values: CDR1 MNHNS, CDR2 SASEGT. Trimming stripped 1 base from V and 5 bases from J, with 12 bases between.

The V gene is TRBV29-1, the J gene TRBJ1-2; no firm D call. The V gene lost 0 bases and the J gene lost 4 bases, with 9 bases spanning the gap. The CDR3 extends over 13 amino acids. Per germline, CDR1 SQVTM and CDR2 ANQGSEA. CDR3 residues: CSVEEAVAYGYTF. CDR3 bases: TGCAGCGTTGAAGAAGCCGTAGCCTATGGCTACACCTTC.

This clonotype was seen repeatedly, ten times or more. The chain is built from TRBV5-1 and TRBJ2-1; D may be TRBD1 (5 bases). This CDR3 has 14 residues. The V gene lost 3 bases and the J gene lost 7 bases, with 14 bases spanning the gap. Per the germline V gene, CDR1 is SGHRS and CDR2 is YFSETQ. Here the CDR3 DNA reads TGCGCCAGCAGCTCGATATTACAGGCTAATGAGCAGTTCTTC. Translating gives CASSSILQANEQFF.

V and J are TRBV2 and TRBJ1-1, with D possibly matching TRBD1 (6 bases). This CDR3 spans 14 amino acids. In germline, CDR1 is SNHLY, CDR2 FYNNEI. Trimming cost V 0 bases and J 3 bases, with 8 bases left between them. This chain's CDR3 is CASSEAYRDTEAFF. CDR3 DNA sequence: TGTGCCAGCAGTGAAGCATACAGGGACACTGAAGCTTTCTTT.

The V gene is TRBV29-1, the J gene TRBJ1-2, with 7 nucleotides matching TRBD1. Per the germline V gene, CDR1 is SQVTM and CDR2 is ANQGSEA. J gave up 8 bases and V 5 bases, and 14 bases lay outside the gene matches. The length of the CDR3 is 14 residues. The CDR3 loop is CSVTQGNSLRGYTF. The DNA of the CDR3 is TGCAGCGTTACACAGGGGAACTCTTTGAGAGGCTACACCTTC.

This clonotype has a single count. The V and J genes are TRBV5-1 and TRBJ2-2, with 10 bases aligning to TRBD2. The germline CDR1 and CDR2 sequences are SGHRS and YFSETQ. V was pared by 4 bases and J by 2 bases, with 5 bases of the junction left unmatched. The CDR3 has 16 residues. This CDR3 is CASSPTSGVNTGELFF. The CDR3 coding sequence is TGCGCCAGCAGCCCCACTAGCGGGGTTAACACCGGGGAGCTGTTTTTT.

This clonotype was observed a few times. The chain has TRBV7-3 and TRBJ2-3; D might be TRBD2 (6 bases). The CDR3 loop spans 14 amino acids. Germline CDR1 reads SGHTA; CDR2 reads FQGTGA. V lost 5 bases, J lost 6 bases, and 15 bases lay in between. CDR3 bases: TGTGCCAGCAGCCCCTCTTCTAGCGTGGATACGCAGTATTTT. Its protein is CASSPSSSVDTQYF.

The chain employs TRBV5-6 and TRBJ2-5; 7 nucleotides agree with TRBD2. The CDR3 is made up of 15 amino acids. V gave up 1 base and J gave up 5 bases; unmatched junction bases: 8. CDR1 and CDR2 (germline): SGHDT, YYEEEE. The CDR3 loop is CASSLRLADRETQYF. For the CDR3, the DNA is TGTGCCAGCAGCTTGAGGCTAGCGGATAGGGAGACCCAGTACTTC.

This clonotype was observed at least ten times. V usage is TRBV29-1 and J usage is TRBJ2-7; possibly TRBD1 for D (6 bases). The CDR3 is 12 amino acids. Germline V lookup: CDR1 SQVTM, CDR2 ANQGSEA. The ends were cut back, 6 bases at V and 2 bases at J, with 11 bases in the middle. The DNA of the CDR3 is TGCAGCGTGGGACACACAACCTACGAGCAGTACTTC. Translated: CSVGHTTYEQYF.

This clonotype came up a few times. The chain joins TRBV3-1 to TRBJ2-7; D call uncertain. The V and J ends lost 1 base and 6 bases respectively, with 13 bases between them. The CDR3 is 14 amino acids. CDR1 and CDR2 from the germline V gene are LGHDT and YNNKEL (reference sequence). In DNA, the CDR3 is TGTGCCAGCAGCCAAGCTTCCCCCACCACCGAGCAGTACTTC. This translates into CASSQASPTTEQYF.

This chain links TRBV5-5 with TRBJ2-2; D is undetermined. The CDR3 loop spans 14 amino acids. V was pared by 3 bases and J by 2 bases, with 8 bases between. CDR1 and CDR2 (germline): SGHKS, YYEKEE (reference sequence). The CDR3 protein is CASSSVVNTGELFF. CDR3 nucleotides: TGTGCCAGCAGCTCTGTCGTAAACACCGGGGAGCTGTTTTTT.

The CDR3 DNA reads TGTGCCAGCAGCTCCCGACAAACAGGGGACTATGGCTACACCTTC. Translated: CASSSRQTGDYGYTF. This sequence joins TRBV3-1 and TRBJ1-2, with 7 bases identical to TRBD1. CDR1 and CDR2 (germline): LGHDT, YNNKEL (reference sequence). The CDR3 spans 15 residues. J was trimmed by 3 bases and V by 5 bases; bases with no gene match: 9.